A selection of T cell receptor beta chains follows, all from one sample in a study of blood T cell repertoires in COVID-19. Libraries were prepared by immunoSEQ multiplex PCR; TCRdb keeps only in-frame clonotypes and omits some of them. The sample has 500,000 to 600,000 clones, roughly 91% seen once. The sequencing sample was made of peripheral blood. Receptors were obtained from a woman between 50 and 59 years old with COVID-19, enrolled during active disease. CDR3s leave out the opening cysteine and the closing phenylalanine or tryptophan. The D gene is left open where the match is weak.

d_call v_call cdr3_aa
TRBD2 TRBV19 ASSTPGLAGYYEQY
. TRBV5-4 ASSPWGGANEQF
TRBD1 TRBV5-4 ASSLVGRGLSPLH
. TRBV18 ASSPSGVNTEAF
. TRBV12-3/TRBV12-4 AGGRGGTDTQY
. TRBV11-3 ASSLGGGDEQF
TRBD2 TRBV18 ASSPAGGDQETQY
. TRBV5-1 ASSLDGANTGELF
. TRBV29-1 SVYGINTEAF
. TRBV7-9 ASSHSSGLTDTQY
. TRBV6-1 ASSDWRTESFPLQETQY
. TRBV9 ASSVDSGGGTEAF
TRBD1 TRBV29-1 SGGTALTGELF
. TRBV9 ASSVEGGTGRAF
. TRBV9 ASSPSAYNSPLH
TRBD1 TRBV6-6 ASRTGGQETQY
. TRBV6-5 ASTSGENGYT
. TRBV3-1/TRBV3-2 ASSQRGNYEQY
. TRBV3-1/TRBV3-2 ASSQETGGEQY
. TRBV7-9 ASSLVGESTEAF
. TRBV6-5 ASTLTGQGYNEQF
. TRBV28 ASSRGGGGYSPLH
TRBD2 TRBV4-1 ASSRFPTSGSTDTQY
. TRBV4-2 ASSQAPGDTQY